This section outlines one T cell receptor (beta chain) sequence together with its context. What it binds is unknown. These data belong to a study of T cell repertoires in cytomegalovirus infection. Study overall: HLA-C-restricted CMV epitopes, recently identified, and well-studied HLA-B-restricted ones were used by the study. Matching HLA type and CMV infection were both indicated by public TCR beta signatures. Findings and limits, study-wide: Of the TCR beta families, the public ones yielded a cumulative frequency that identified carriers of CMV plus the relevant HLA. The ex vivo response was dominated by HLA-C-restricted CMV-specific TCR beta clonotypes.

TCRdb fed the reads into MiXCR, producing one record per CDR3 protein. The sample lists roughly 990,000 distinct CDR3 sequences, under 40% occurring once. The J segment lost 4 bases and the V segment lost 4 bases, leaving 18 bases of the junction unmatched. This CDR3 has 18 residues. The clonotype was recovered from a human donor in good health (CMV status not recorded). Some clones in this sample may be carry-over from other donors' samples. The input for sequencing was cultured CD8+ T cells from PBMCs, taken from culture after CMV antigen stimulation. This chain uses TRBV12-3 or TRBV12-4 with TRBJ2-5, with 7 bases that match TRBD2. This CDR3 reads CASSSQYGGLPRGETQYF. DNA for the CDR3: TGTGCCAGCAGTTCGCAGTACGGGGGACTACCACGGGGAGAGACCCAGTACTTC.